The entry that follows covers one T cell receptor (beta chain) sequence. Its matching antigen is unknown. CDR1 is SGHVS and CDR2 is FQNEAQ in the germline V gene. V gave up 5 bases and J gave up 1 base; unmatched junction bases: 11. The length of the CDR3 is 19 residues. This entry belongs to a study of cytotoxic CD8 clonotypes in ibrutinib-treated CLL. General study findings and limits: Sampling times (in sustained-remission versus progressing patients) were not the same. The study found baseline clonality above age-matched healthy donors, tracking circulating CD8+ T-cell counts. Ibrutinib response saw clonality rise, and progression saw it return toward baseline. With treatment, public clonotypes, which were uncommon, either contracted or remained stable.

Method: immunoSEQ multiplex PCR; TCRdb's copy keeps in-frame clones and lacks some. This sample carries roughly 180,000 clones, about 80% of them seen once, and the ten largest clones take about 4.9%. V gene TRBV7-8 combines with J gene TRBJ2-1, with 13 positions matching TRBD2. This clonotype originated in a human donor with chronic lymphocytic leukemia. The sample was PBMCs, taken after 24 months of ibrutinib treatment. CDR3 sequence (DNA): TGTGCCAGCAGCCAGCGAACTAGCGGGAGGGCCAGTTCCTACAATGAGCAGTTCTTC. Protein sequence: CASSQRTSGRASSYNEQFF. The full variable domain, in which reference TRBV7-8 and TRBJ2-1 provide the parts outside the CDR3, is GAGVSQSPRYKVAKRGQDVALRCDPISGHVSLFWYQQALGQGPEFLTYFQNEAQLDKSGLPSDRFFAERPEGSVSTLKIQRTQQEDSAVYLCASSQRTSGRASSYNEQFFGPGTRLTVL.